Presented here are 29 T cell receptor beta chains from one specimen sequenced in a study of cytomegalovirus exposure and HLA in healthy donors. 60 Vbeta and 13 Jbeta primers were used in PCR. The method was immunoSEQ multiplex PCR; TCRdb's version includes in-frame clones alone and lacks a portion of them. The sample shows approximately 60,000 clones, 82% of them seen only once. Specimen: PBMCs. The receptors come from a man aged 25 to 45 in good health and CMV-seronegative.

The chain combines TRBV12-2 with TRBJ1-3. TRBV12-2 is a documented pseudogene. CDR3 size: 15 residues. The CDR3 here is CASRSKYGSGNTIYF. CDR3 bases: TGTGCAAGTCGCTCAAAGTACGGCTCTGGAAACACCATATATTTT.

The chain combines TRBV18 with TRBJ2-5; possible D gene TRBD1, 5 bases. The end of the DNA is better explained by TRBJ2-7, so the J call may be wrong. The CDR3 is made up of 16 amino acids. Germline V gene data show CDR1 as KGHSH and CDR2 as LQKENI. CDR3 sequence: CASSVAGTGEAYEQYF. In DNA, the CDR3 is TGTGCCAGCTCAGTCGCCGGCACAGGCGAAGCCTACGAGCAGTACTTC.

The CDR3 nucleotides are TGCGCCAGCAGTGACCTAGCGGGAGGGAAGTTCTTC. Its translation: CASSDLAGGKFF. V and J are TRBV10-1 and TRBJ2-1; 12 nucleotides agree with TRBD2. J lost 14 bases, V lost 3 bases, and 2 bases had no gene match. The CDR3 is 12 amino acids. The V gene's germline CDR1 is WNHNN and CDR2 SYGVQD (reference sequence).

The chain joins TRBV7-3 to TRBJ2-7, with 9 bases that match TRBD1. V lost 2 bases, J lost 5 bases, and 4 bases stayed unmatched. The CDR3 runs to 14 residues. Germline-derived CDR1 and CDR2 are SGHTA and FQGTGA. The CDR3 sequence is CASSLGQGTDEQYF. For the CDR3, the DNA is TGTGCCAGCAGCTTAGGACAGGGGACCGACGAGCAGTACTTC.

The J gene is TRBJ2-1, the V gene TRBV10-1, with 12 bases that match TRBD2. Germline V CDR1 and CDR2: WNHNN, SYGVQD (reference sequence). V lost 3 bases, J lost 8 bases, and 11 bases stayed unmatched. The CDR3 runs to 17 residues. DNA for the CDR3: TGCGCCAGCAGTGACCGGACACTAGCGGGAGGCTTCTATGAGCAGTTCTTC. Translation: CASSDRTLAGGFYEQFF.

The chain is built from TRBV28 and TRBJ2-5; no clear D. CDR1 and CDR2 from the germline V gene are MDHEN and SYDVKM. Between the trimmed V and J ends, which lost 3 bases and 4 bases, there was a span of 12 bases. The CDR3 has 14 amino acids. Written as DNA, the CDR3 is TGTGCCAGCAGTTTTGGCCTAGGAATAGAGACCCAGTACTTC. This gives the protein CASSFGLGIETQYF.

This clone was counted between two and nine times. V gene TRBV7-8 combines with J gene TRBJ1-5; D gene ambiguous. Deletions cut 3 bases from V and 0 bases from J, with 18 bases between. This CDR3 comprises 18 residues. CDR1 SGHVS and CDR2 FQNEAQ come from the germline V gene. The CDR3 region is CASSFETSRGYSNQPQHF. As DNA, the CDR3 is TGTGCCAGCAGCTTCGAAACTAGCCGGGGTTATAGCAATCAGCCCCAGCATTTT.

This clone appeared a few times. The V call is TRBV6-5, the J call TRBJ1-1; 7 bases line up with TRBD1. The trim removed 6 bases at V and 4 bases at J, leaving 8 bases unmatched. Germline CDR1 is MNHEY and CDR2 is SVGAGI. CDR3 length: 14 residues. The CDR3 spells CASSTTGVSTEAFF. The CDR3 nucleotides read TGTGCCAGCAGCACTACAGGGGTGAGCACTGAAGCTTTCTTT.

A single count supports this clone. The chain is built from TRBV9 and TRBJ2-7; D gene uncertain. The V end lost 0 bases, the J end lost 6 bases, and 13 bases lay between the germline ends. Looked up from germline, CDR1 is SGDLS and CDR2 is YYNGEE. The length of the CDR3 is 14 residues. CDR3 bases: TGTGCCAGCAGCGTAGCCAGGATCCCCTCCGAGCAGTACTTC. It encodes CASSVARIPSEQYF. The full variable domain, with the rest looked up from reference TRBV9 and TRBJ2-7, is DSGVTQTPKHLITATGQRVTLRCSPRSGDLSVYWYQQSLDQGLQFLIQYYNGEERAKGNILERFSAQQFPDLHSELNLSSLELGDSALYFCASSVARIPSEQYFGPGTRLTVT.

This sequence joins TRBV4-3 and TRBJ2-1; TRBD2 aligns across 16 bases. Germline CDR1 and CDR2: LGHNA and YSLEER. This CDR3 is 20 amino acids long. Trimming cost V 1 base and J 4 bases; bases outside gene matches: 10. The CDR3 DNA follows: TGCGCCAGCAGCCAAGGTGGGACTAGCGGGAGGGTTAGGGGTTACAATGAGCAGTTCTTC. Translated, it gives CASSQGGTSGRVRGYNEQFF.

The chain recombines TRBV7-8 with TRBJ2-3; D is perhaps TRBD2 (6 bases). Germline V gene lookup returns CDR1 SGHVS and CDR2 FQNEAQ. Trimming removed 6 bases at V and 6 bases at J, with 13 bases between. This CDR3 contains 13 residues. CDR3 nucleotide sequence: TGTGCCAGCAGTTGGGGAGGTATCGATACGCAGTATTTT. Protein sequence: CASSWGGIDTQYF.

This clone was seen just once. The chain is built from TRBV30 and TRBJ2-2, with no clear D. The V end lost 3 bases, the J end lost 1 base, and 6 bases lay between the germline ends. CDR1 is GTSNPN, CDR2 SVGIG, per germline (reference sequence). The CDR3 extends over 13 amino acids. CDR3 in amino acids: CAWRSQNTGELFF. Written as DNA, the CDR3 is TGTGCCTGGAGGTCCCAGAACACCGGGGAGCTGTTTTTT. Supplemented by reference TRBV30 and TRBJ2-2, the full variable domain reads SQTIHQWPATLVQPVGSPLSLECTVEGTSNPNLYWYRQAAGRGLQLLFYSVGIGQISSEVPQNLSASRPQDRQFILSSKKLLLSDSGFYLCAWRSQNTGELFFGEGSRLTVL.

The V and J genes are TRBV12-2 and TRBJ2-7; the table's D call, TRBD1, was not checked against the DNA. TRBV12-2 counts as a pseudogene. This CDR3 comprises 14 residues. CDR3 protein: CASRLEYRAYEQYF. For the CDR3, the DNA is TGTGCAAGTCGCTTAGAATACAGAGCCTACGAGCAGTACTTC.

V is TRBV9 and J is TRBJ2-3; 15 bases fit TRBD2. CDR3 length: 18 residues. Germline lookup yields CDR1 SGDLS and CDR2 YYNGEE. V shed 4 bases and J 4 bases; nucleotides not matched to a gene: 10. CDR3 sequence reads: CASSRGLAGGHVADTQYF. DNA for the CDR3: TGTGCCAGCAGCCGCGGACTAGCGGGGGGGCATGTTGCAGATACGCAGTATTTT.

The V gene is TRBV13, the J gene TRBJ2-7, with 9 bases fitting TRBD1. Germline V gene lookup returns CDR1 PRHDT and CDR2 FYEKMQ (reference sequence). This CDR3 has 15 residues. Germline trimming cut 3 bases from V and 4 bases from J; bases unmatched to any gene: 7. CDR3 DNA sequence: TGTGCCAGCAGCTTCCTAACAGGGGGCTTTTACGAGCAGTACTTC. Residues: CASSFLTGGFYEQYF.

The CDR3 region has the DNA TGTGCCAGCAGCTTAACTAGCGGCCCCAACTTTTATAGGCAGTACTTC. It codes for CASSLTSGPNFYRQYF. The V gene is TRBV7-8, the J gene TRBJ2-7; 8 nucleotides agree with TRBD2. From germline, CDR1 is SGHVS and CDR2 FQNEAQ. With 2 bases clipped from V and 9 bases from J, the junction kept 15 bases outside the gene matches. The CDR3 contains 16 residues.

This sequence joins TRBV5-6 and TRBJ2-3, with 7 bases that match TRBD1. Germline V gene lookup returns CDR1 SGHDT and CDR2 YYEEEE. V lost 0 bases to trimming and J lost 2 bases; unmatched junction nucleotides: 3. This CDR3 is built from 15 residues. In DNA, the CDR3 is TGTGCCAGCAGCTTGGTGGACAGGCACACAGATACGCAGTATTTT. It translates to CASSLVDRHTDTQYF.

The chain carries TRBV27 and TRBJ1-3; D possibly corresponds to TRBD1 (6 bases). CDR3 length: 15 residues. V lost 4 bases to trimming and J lost 2 bases, with 12 bases between them. Germline CDR1 MNHEY, CDR2 SMNVEV (reference sequence). The CDR3 coding sequence is TGTGCCAGCAGTTCACTAGGGGGAGCTGGAAACACCATATATTTT. Protein product: CASSSLGGAGNTIYF.

CDR3 in amino acids: CSVLNRDTYEQYF. DNA for the CDR3: TGCAGCGTCCTTAACCGGGACACCTACGAGCAGTACTTC. The chain has TRBV29-1 and TRBJ2-7; TRBD1 might be the D (6 bases). V lost 6 bases to trimming and J lost 2 bases, with 14 bases between them. From germline, CDR1 is SQVTM and CDR2 ANQGSEA. This CDR3 contains 13 residues.

As for this clone: One end of the junction does not line up with germline, which may come from a read error. The chain links TRBV7-7 to TRBJ2-3, with a possible D match to TRBD2 (7 bases). The CDR3 length is 14 residues. CDR1 SSHAT and CDR2 FNYEAQ come from the germline V gene (reference sequence). DNA for the CDR3: TGTGCTAGCAGCTTGGCGGGGGCCACAGATACGCAGTATTTT. It encodes CASSLAGATDTQYF. Full variable domain (outside the CDR3, taken from reference TRBV7-7 and TRBJ2-3): GAGVSQSPRYKVTKRGQDVTLRCDPISSHATLYWYQQALGQGPEFLTYFNYEAQPDKSGLPSDRFSAERPEGSISTLTIQRTEQRDSAMYRCASSLAGATDTQYFGPGTRLTVL.

The genes are TRBV11-2 and TRBJ2-5, with 15 nucleotides matching TRBD2. Germline CDR1 SGHAT, CDR2 FQNNGV. The CDR3 extends over 16 amino acids. The V segment lost 5 bases and the J segment 5 bases; nucleotides outside the gene matches: 6. In DNA, the CDR3 is TGTGCCAGCAGCCTCGGACTAGCGGGAGGGCGGGAGACCCAGTACTTC. Protein: CASSLGLAGGRETQYF. The full variable domain, its missing parts supplied by reference TRBV11-2 and TRBJ2-5, is EAGVAQSPRYKIIEKRQSVAFWCNPISGHATLYWYQQILGQGPKLLIQFQNNGVVDDSQLPKDRFSAERLKGVDSTLKIQPAKLEDSAVYLCASSLGLAGGRETQYFGPGTRLLVL.

The chain employs TRBV21-1 and TRBJ1-2; the table's D call of TRBD1 was not tested on the DNA. TRBV21-1 is a listed pseudogene. The CDR3 covers 17 residues. In DNA, the CDR3 is TGTGCCAGCAGCAAAGGTGACAGGGAGAAATCTAACTATGGCTACACCTTC. Its translation is CASSKGDREKSNYGYTF.

As regards this clone: One end of the junction fails to match germline, which may point to a read error. The chain uses TRBV7-7 and TRBJ2-1, with 8 bases that match TRBD2. This CDR3 has 15 amino acids. Per germline, CDR1 SSHAT and CDR2 FNYEAQ (reference sequence). The CDR3 region has the DNA TGTGCTAGCAGCTTAGGACTAGCCGGAGCCCATGAGCAGTTCTTC. It codes for CASSLGLAGAHEQFF.

J is TRBJ1-3 and V is TRBV18, with D perhaps TRBD1 (5 bases). The CDR3 extends over 16 amino acids. Trimming removed 5 bases from V and 0 bases from J, with 14 bases in between. CDR1 and CDR2 (germline): KGHSH, LQKENI. CDR3 DNA: TGTGCCAGCTCAAGGTTTACGACAGACTCTGGAAACACCATATATTTT. This translates into CASSRFTTDSGNTIYF.

The chain joins TRBV5-1 to TRBJ2-7; D remains unclear. Germline CDR1 reads SGHRS; CDR2 reads YFSETQ. CDR3 size: 15 residues. Trimming pared 4 bases from V and 0 bases from J, leaving 14 bases between. The chain's CDR3 is CASSLVGTASYEQYF. For the CDR3, the DNA is TGCGCCAGCAGCCTGGTCGGAACAGCCTCCTACGAGCAGTACTTC.

The chain carries TRBV11-3 and TRBJ2-7; 7 bases agree with TRBD2. CDR1 and CDR2 (germline): SGHNT, YENEEA. This CDR3 has 14 residues. Losses at the gene ends were 2 bases for V and 3 bases for J; bases not matched to a gene: 4. The CDR3 region has the DNA TGTGCCAGCAGCTTATCGGGGGGTAGCTACGAGCAGTACTTC. It translates to CASSLSGGSYEQYF.

The chain has TRBV10-2 and TRBJ1-2, with a weak D call TRBD1 (6 bases). V was trimmed by 8 bases and J by 7 bases, leaving 17 bases between them. This CDR3 region has 13 residues. Germline assignment: CDR1 WSHSY and CDR2 SAAADI. The CDR3 DNA sequence: TGCGCCAGCGGACAGACCTCTTTCTCTGGCTACACCTTC. Translation gives CASGQTSFSGYTF.

The rearrangement links TRBV27 to TRBJ1-6; TRBD1 aligns across 7 bases. CDR3 length: 12 amino acids. Germline CDR1 reads MNHEY; CDR2 reads SMNVEV (reference sequence). With 6 bases clipped from V and 11 bases from J, the junction kept 4 bases outside the gene matches. CDR3 in DNA: TGTGCCAGCAGCCAGGGGGTTCCACCCCTCCACTTT. Amino acids: CASSQGVPPLHF.

This rearrangement joins TRBV15 to TRBJ2-2, with D unclear. The ends were cut back, 1 base at V and 1 base at J, with 7 bases in the middle. Germline values: CDR1 LNHNV, CDR2 YYDKDF (reference sequence). The CDR3 has 15 residues. The CDR3 region has the DNA TGTGCCACCAGCAGAGTCGGTAGGAACACCGGGGAGCTGTTTTTT. Translation gives CATSRVGRNTGELFF.